This TCR beta chain was sequenced in a study of OX40 agonist ivuxolimab in advanced cancers. TCRdb's table, derived via immunoSEQ multiplex PCR, lists solely in-frame clones and lacks some. This table holds 80,000 to 95,000 clones, approximately 86% found once. This clone came up once. In germline, CDR1 is SGHAT, CDR2 FQNNGV. The V gene lost 3 bases and the J gene lost 0 bases, with 12 bases spanning the gap. This CDR3 comprises 16 residues. The sample here was CD4+ or CD8+ T cells sorted from blood, taken in a trial of the OX40 agonist ivuxolimab. The rearrangement links TRBV11-2 to TRBJ1-3; D might be TRBD1 (5 bases). This TCR was recovered from an adult with an advanced solid tumor such as melanoma, head and neck, liver or kidney cancer. The CDR3 is CASSFGTQSSGNTIYF. The CDR3 nucleotides are TGTGCCAGCAGCTTCGGGACCCAAAGCTCTGGAAACACCATATATTTT. Variable domain in full (rest from reference TRBV11-2 and TRBJ1-3): EAGVAQSPRYKIIEKRQSVAFWCNPISGHATLYWYQQILGQGPKLLIQFQNNGVVDDSQLPKDRFSAERLKGVDSTLKIQPAKLEDSAVYLCASSFGTQSSGNTIYFGEGSWLTVV.